This TCR beta chain comes out of a study of identical twins. Overall study results and limits: The analysis was cross-sectional rather than longitudinal within donors. Sequences that were beta out-of-frame showed weaker excess twin sharing.

This CDR3 is built from 16 residues. Germline V gene data show CDR1 as ENHRY and CDR2 as SYGVKD. Trimming removed 4 bases from V and 5 bases from J; junction bases left unmatched: 13. Comment on this clonotype: What it recognizes is unknown.

After template switching added a universal primer site, the resulting cDNA carried unique molecular identifiers. Via MiXCR, TCRdb re-called the 5' RACE reads, giving one row per CDR3 protein. The sample has about 530,000 distinct CDR3 sequences, approximately 20% seen once. These sequences were also reported in another study, on yellow fever vaccine responses in identical twins.

V gene TRBV10-3 combines with J gene TRBJ1-2; 7 bases fit TRBD1. The source material was CD4+ T cells sorted from blood. This TCR was sampled from a young woman in good health. CDR3 region: CAISGSSQGTVYGYTF. CDR3 nucleotide sequence: TGTGCCATCAGTGGGTCGTCACAGGGGACAGTATATGGCTACACCTTC.